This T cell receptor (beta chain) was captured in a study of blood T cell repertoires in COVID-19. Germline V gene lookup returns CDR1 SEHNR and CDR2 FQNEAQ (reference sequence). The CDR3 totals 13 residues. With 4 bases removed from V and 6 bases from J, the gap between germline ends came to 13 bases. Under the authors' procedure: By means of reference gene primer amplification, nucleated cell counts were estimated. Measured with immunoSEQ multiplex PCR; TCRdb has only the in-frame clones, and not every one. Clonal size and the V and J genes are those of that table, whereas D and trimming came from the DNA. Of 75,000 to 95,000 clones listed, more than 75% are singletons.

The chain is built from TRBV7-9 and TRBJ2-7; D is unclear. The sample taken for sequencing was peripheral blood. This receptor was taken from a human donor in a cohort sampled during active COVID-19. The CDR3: CASSSPTLPEQYF. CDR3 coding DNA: TGTGCCAGCAGCTCACCTACTTTGCCCGAGCAGTACTTC.